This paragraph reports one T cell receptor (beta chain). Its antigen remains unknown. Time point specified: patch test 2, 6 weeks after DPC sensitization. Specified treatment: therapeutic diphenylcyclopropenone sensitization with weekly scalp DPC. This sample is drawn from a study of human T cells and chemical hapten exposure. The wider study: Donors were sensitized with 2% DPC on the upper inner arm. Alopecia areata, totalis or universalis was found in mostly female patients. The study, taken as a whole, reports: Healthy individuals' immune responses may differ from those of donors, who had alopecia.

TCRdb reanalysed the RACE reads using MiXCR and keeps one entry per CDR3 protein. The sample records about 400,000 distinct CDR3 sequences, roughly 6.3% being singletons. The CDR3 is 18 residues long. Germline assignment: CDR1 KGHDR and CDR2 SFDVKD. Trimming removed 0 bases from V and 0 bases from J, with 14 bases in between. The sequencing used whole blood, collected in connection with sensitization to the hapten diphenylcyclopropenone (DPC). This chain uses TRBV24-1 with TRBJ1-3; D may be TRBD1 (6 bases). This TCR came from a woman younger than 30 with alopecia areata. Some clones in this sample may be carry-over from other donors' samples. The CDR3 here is CATSDLRRGAPSGNTIYF. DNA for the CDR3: TGTGCCACCAGTGATTTGCGACGGGGGGCTCCCTCTGGAAACACCATATATTTT.